A single sample is the source of the 19 T cell receptor beta chains below, sequenced in a study of post-analysis software for immune sequencing data. Study outcomes and limitations: Controls had lower frequencies than patients of roughly five TRBV segments, which included TRBV5-6, TRBV5-1 and TRBV20-1.

Antigen specificity for these receptors is unknown. Tagging with unique molecular identifiers was a feature of the TCR beta cDNA libraries. TCRdb re-derived calls from the PCR reads in MiXCR, one entry per CDR3 protein. This sample has fewer than 850,000 distinct CDR3 sequences, with about half found just once. What was sequenced was blood. These receptors originate from a girl aged 5-17 years with multiple sclerosis.

The chain carries TRBV15 and TRBJ2-1, with D hard to call. The CDR3 contains 13 residues. Trimming stripped 5 bases from V and 9 bases from J, with 14 bases between. Germline values: CDR1 LNHNV, CDR2 YYDKDF (reference sequence). CDR3 amino acids: CATSPSPGPEQFF. The CDR3 DNA follows: TGTGCCACCAGCCCCAGTCCTGGACCTGAGCAGTTCTTC.

This clonotype was counted only a few times. A much larger clone lies a single base off, so this may be a read error. The chain couples TRBV7-2 to TRBJ2-3, with 14 nucleotides matching TRBD2. Trimming at V came to 4 bases and at J to 1 base, leaving 4 bases not matched to a gene. The CDR3 runs to 17 residues. Germline lookup yields CDR1 SGHTA and CDR2 FQGNSA. The CDR3 is CTSSYLTSGRGTDTQYF. The CDR3 region has the DNA TGTACCAGCAGCTACCTGACTAGCGGGAGGGGCACAGATACGCAGTATTTT.

This chain joins TRBV7-2 and TRBJ1-2; D is perhaps TRBD1 (5 bases). V lost 0 bases and J lost 7, with 12 bases in between. This CDR3 is 14 amino acids long. Germline-derived CDR1 and CDR2 are SGHTA and FQGNSA. The CDR3 here is CASSLADPRGGYTF. As DNA, the CDR3 is TGTGCCAGCAGCTTAGCCGACCCGAGGGGTGGCTACACCTTC.

The chain has TRBV5-6 and TRBJ2-7; D may be TRBD1 or TRBD2 (5 bases each). Trimming stripped 1 base from V and 4 bases from J, with 18 bases between. CDR1 SGHDT and CDR2 YYEEEE come from the germline V gene. The CDR3 runs 16 residues. CDR3 nucleotide sequence: TGTGCCAGCAGCTTGATGGGGCAGACAACGGGGTACGAGCAGTACTTC. Translating it yields CASSLMGQTTGYEQYF. Drawing the rest from reference TRBV5-6 and TRBJ2-7, the complete variable domain is DAGVTQSPTHLIKTRGQQVTLRCSPKSGHDTVSWYQQALGQGPQFIFQYYEEEERQRGNFPDRFSGHQFPNYSSELNVNALLLGDSALYLCASSLMGQTTGYEQYFGPGTRLTVT.

The CDR3: CSVEPSGDGTDTQYF. CDR3 sequence (DNA): TGCAGCGTTGAACCTAGCGGGGACGGCACAGATACGCAGTATTTT. The chain couples TRBV29-1 to TRBJ2-3; 9 nucleotides match TRBD2. Germline lookup yields CDR1 SQVTM and CDR2 ANQGSEA. J gave up 1 base and V 2 bases, and 4 bases lay outside the gene matches. The CDR3 contains 15 residues.

This clonotype was counted between two and nine times. This chain's CDR3 is CSVARGPIYEQYF. The CDR3 region has the DNA TGCAGCGTTGCACGGGGACCCATCTACGAGCAGTACTTC. The rearrangement joins TRBV29-1 to TRBJ2-7; D is perhaps TRBD1 or TRBD2 (5 bases each). From germline, CDR1 is SQVTM and CDR2 ANQGSEA. The CDR3 has 13 amino acids. V dropped 4 bases and J dropped 3 bases, with 13 bases sitting between them.

This clonotype was recorded a few times. This sequence joins TRBV11-2 and TRBJ2-1, with 9 nucleotides matching TRBD2. This CDR3 has 17 amino acids. CDR1 is SGHAT and CDR2 is FQNNGV in the germline V gene. Germline trimming cut 4 bases from V and 7 bases from J; bases unmatched to any gene: 14. The CDR3: CASSYGGVLAGINEQFF. The CDR3 DNA reads as TGTGCCAGCAGCTACGGGGGGGTGCTAGCGGGAATTAATGAGCAGTTCTTC.

The chain employs TRBV10-3 and TRBJ2-3; 7 nucleotides agree with TRBD1. Germline CDR1 ENHRY, CDR2 SYGVKD. With V trimmed by 6 bases and J by 1 base, 16 bases remained unmatched. The CDR3 has 18 amino acids. DNA of the CDR3: TGTGCCATCAGACGAGAGGGGGCCCTTAGAAAGGGCACAGATACGCAGTATTTT. Protein sequence: CAIRREGALRKGTDTQYF.

The chain couples TRBV5-1 to TRBJ2-1, with 7 bases lining up with TRBD1. V was clipped by 0 bases and J by 6 bases; unmatched bases: 12. Germline V gene lookup returns CDR1 SGHRS and CDR2 YFSETQ. This CDR3 is built from 17 residues. The CDR3 here is CASSLDRVGQAPNEQFF. The CDR3, as DNA: TGCGCCAGCAGCTTGGATCGGGTCGGACAGGCCCCCAATGAGCAGTTCTTC.

The chain uses TRBV28 and TRBJ2-7; 8 nucleotides align to TRBD1. Trimming took 5 bases from V and 6 from J; bases not matched to a gene: 6. This CDR3 has 13 amino acids. The V gene's germline CDR1 is MDHEN and CDR2 SYDVKM. In nucleotides, the CDR3 is TGTGCCAGCAGTCCCCCCGACAGGGGCGAGCAGTACTTC. Translated: CASSPPDRGEQYF.

This chain uses TRBV9 with TRBJ1-2; 8 bases map to TRBD1. V shed 3 bases and J 11 bases; nucleotides not matched to a gene: 6. This CDR3 spans 12 amino acids. Per germline, CDR1 SGDLS and CDR2 YYNGEE. CDR3 nucleotide sequence: TGTGCCAGCAGCGGGGGACAGGAGAAGTACACCTTC. Translating gives CASSGGQEKYTF. Filled out from reference TRBV9 and TRBJ1-2, the complete variable domain reads DSGVTQTPKHLITATGQRVTLRCSPRSGDLSVYWYQQSLDQGLQFLIQYYNGEERAKGNILERFSAQQFPDLHSELNLSSLELGDSALYFCASSGGQEKYTFGSGTRLTVV.

This chain joins TRBV27 and TRBJ2-1, with TRBD2 as a possible D gene (5 bases). V was cut by 3 bases and J by 5 bases, with 11 bases left in between. The germline V gene encodes CDR1 MNHEY and CDR2 SMNVEV (reference sequence). This CDR3 is 14 amino acids long. The DNA for the CDR3 is TGTGCCAGCAGTTTTGGGAGTGCCCACAATGAGCAGTTCTTC. It translates to CASSFGSAHNEQFF.

The chain recombines TRBV4-3 with TRBJ2-4; TRBD1 might be the D (6 bases). The J call may be mistaken, given a closer DNA end match to TRBJ2-7. The CDR3 is made up of 16 amino acids. The germline gives CDR1 LGHNA, CDR2 YSLEER. CDR3 sequence (DNA): TGCGCCAGCAGCCAAGTGAGGGGGAGAGTAATCGACGAGCAGTACTTC. This sequence encodes CASSQVRGRVIDEQYF.

This clonotype was observed a few times. The chain joins TRBV3-1 to TRBJ1-2; D call uncertain. The V end lost 0 bases, the J end lost 6 bases, and 11 bases lay between the germline ends. Germline lookup yields CDR1 LGHDT and CDR2 YNNKEL (reference sequence). This CDR3 is built from 14 residues. The CDR3 loop reads CASSQDGWQDGYTF. The CDR3 region has the DNA TGTGCCAGCAGCCAAGACGGATGGCAAGATGGCTACACCTTC.

There are a few counts of this clonotype. The gene calls are TRBV7-3 and TRBJ2-1; D may be TRBD1 or TRBD2 (5 bases each). CDR3 size: 14 residues. V lost 5 bases and J 5 bases, leaving 13 bases between the germline ends. The germline gives CDR1 SGHTA, CDR2 FQGTGA. DNA of the CDR3: TGTGCCAGCAGCCCATCCGGGACCCACAATGAGCAGTTCTTC. Translating it yields CASSPSGTHNEQFF. Using reference TRBV7-3 and TRBJ2-1 for the parts outside the CDR3, the full variable domain is GAGVSQTPSNKVTEKGKYVELRCDPISGHTALYWYRQSLGQGPEFLIYFQGTGAADDSGLPNDRFFAVRPEGSVSTLKIQRTERGDSAVYLCASSPSGTHNEQFFGPGTRLTVL.

This clonotype was seen just once. The chain combines TRBV18 with TRBJ1-6; D is undetermined. Trimming pared 6 bases from V and 8 bases from J, leaving 17 bases between. The CDR3 contains 15 residues. Germline CDR1 and CDR2: KGHSH and LQKENI. Here the CDR3 DNA reads TGTGCCAGCTCGCGCTTACAAAGGGAGGATTCACCCCTCCACTTT. As protein: CASSRLQREDSPLHF.

V gene TRBV6-6 combines with J gene TRBJ2-1; TRBD2 matches 12 bases. The DNA end lines up better with TRBJ2-7; the J call may be wrong. CDR3 length equals 16 residues. Germline V gene lookup returns CDR1 MNHNY and CDR2 SVGAGI (reference sequence). The CDR3, as DNA: TGTGCCAGCAGTTACCCAGGACTAGCGGGAAGTGATGAGCAGTACTTC. Encoded protein: CASSYPGLAGSDEQYF.

Remarks on this clonotype: One junction end disagrees with the germline gene, perhaps due to a read error. The CDR3 here is CASSFGAGSYDEQFF. The CDR3 DNA sequence: TGTGCCAGCAGTTTCGGGGCGGGATCCTACGATGAGCAGTTCTTC. The chain uses TRBV12-3 or TRBV12-4 and TRBJ2-1, with a weak D call TRBD2 (6 bases). The CDR3 loop spans 15 amino acids.

The V call is TRBV27, the J call TRBJ1-1; D not resolved. The CDR3 consists of 11 residues. The germline V gene encodes CDR1 MNHEY and CDR2 SMNVEV (reference sequence). Trimming took 10 bases from V and 3 from J, leaving 9 bases between them. Written as DNA, the CDR3 is TGTGCCACGGAGCGGTACACTGAAGCTTTCTTT. It encodes CATERYTEAFF.